This T cell receptor (beta chain) derives from a study of regulatory T cells in long-lasting Graves disease. Time point: newly diagnosed GD, antithyroid drugs for less than 3 months. Extracted PBMC RNA gave rise to the TCR library. This clonotype has ten or more counts. The CDR3 is 14 amino acids. V was pared by 6 bases and J by 6 bases, with 15 bases between. Investigators prepared the TCR beta libraries by applying iRepertoire HTBI primers and Arm-PCR of CDR3 regions. TCRdb re-analysed the multiplex PCR reads in MiXCR, keeping a single row per CDR3 protein. Of under 300,000 distinct CDR3 sequences listed, around 19% are singletons. The data also belong to a second study, concerning T cells in Graves' hyperthyroidism and ophthalmopathy.

The clonotype originates from a woman aged 25 to 39 with Graves disease. This rearrangement joins TRBV12-3 or TRBV12-4 to TRBJ1-5; the D is unclear. The specimen was peripheral blood mononuclear cells (PBMCs), collected at new diagnosis, from a patient treated with antithyroid drugs. CDR3 DNA: TGTGCCAGCAGCGCCGATAGGGCGGGTCAGCCCCAGCATTTT. Translating gives CASSADRAGQPQHF.